Below are 2 T cell receptor beta chains sequenced from a single sample in a study of T cells in women clearing cervical HPV infection. Produced via immunoSEQ multiplex PCR; TCRdb's table is partial and in-frame only. The specimen's table records 15,000 or so clones. Sequencing was carried out using blood buffy coat. The receptors shown here come from a woman aged 18-70 years with a cervical HPV16 infection that either progressed to CIN3+ or cleared (not recorded which).

As regards this clone: The missing CDR3 end, 3 residues past where the read stops, is filled in from the germline J gene. The chain carries TRBV7-2 and TRBJ1-1, with D uncertain. The CDR3 loop spans 13 amino acids. The germline CDR1 and CDR2 sequences are SGHTA and FQGNSA. The V and J ends lost 1 base and 1 base respectively, with 4 bases between them. CDR3 in amino acids: CASSLVRNTEAFF. The sequenced CDR3 bases are TGTGCCAGCAGCTTAGTTCGGAACACTGAA.

As to this clone: The read finishes 3 residues shy of the CDR3 end, and the germline J gene is used to complete it. The chain links TRBV7-2 to TRBJ1-1; D possibly corresponds to TRBD1 (5 bases). The V end lost 5 bases, the J end lost 1 base, and 8 bases lay between the germline ends. Germline V CDR1 and CDR2: SGHTA, FQGNSA. This CDR3 contains 13 residues. CDR3 residues: CASSQGQNTEAFF. The CDR3 bases that were read are TGTGCCAGCAGCCAAGGACAGAACACTGAA. Looking up the rest from reference TRBV7-2 and TRBJ1-1 gives the full variable domain: GAGVSQSPSNKVTEKGKDVELRCDPISGHTALYWYRQSLGQGLEFLIYFQGNSAPDKSGLPSDRFSAERTGGSVSTLTIQRTQQEDSAVYLCASSQGQNTEAFFGQGTRLTVV.